This T cell receptor (beta chain) emerged from a study of cytomegalovirus exposure and HLA in healthy donors. The CDR3 extends over 14 amino acids. Trimming removed 5 bases from V and 4 bases from J; junction bases left unmatched: 7. CDR1 is MDHEN and CDR2 is SYDVKM in the germline V gene. PCR used 60 Vbeta primers and 13 Jbeta primers. Using immunoSEQ multiplex PCR, the repertoire was profiled, and TCRdb retains in-frame clones only, with some absent. The sample contains approximately 190,000 clones, 84% of which appear only once. Turning to this clone: What it recognizes is unknown.

Study observations and caveats: Clonal expansion was found to be greater in HLA-associated TCR beta chains than in equally common others in a later analysis.

What was sequenced was PBMCs. This chain connects TRBV28 to TRBJ1-1; 7 bases are a match to TRBD1. The sequence derives from a boy aged 5-17 years in good health and CMV-seronegative. DNA of the CDR3: TGTGCCAGCAGTGCGACAGGGTCGAGCACTGAAGCTTTCTTT. The encoded protein is CASSATGSSTEAFF.